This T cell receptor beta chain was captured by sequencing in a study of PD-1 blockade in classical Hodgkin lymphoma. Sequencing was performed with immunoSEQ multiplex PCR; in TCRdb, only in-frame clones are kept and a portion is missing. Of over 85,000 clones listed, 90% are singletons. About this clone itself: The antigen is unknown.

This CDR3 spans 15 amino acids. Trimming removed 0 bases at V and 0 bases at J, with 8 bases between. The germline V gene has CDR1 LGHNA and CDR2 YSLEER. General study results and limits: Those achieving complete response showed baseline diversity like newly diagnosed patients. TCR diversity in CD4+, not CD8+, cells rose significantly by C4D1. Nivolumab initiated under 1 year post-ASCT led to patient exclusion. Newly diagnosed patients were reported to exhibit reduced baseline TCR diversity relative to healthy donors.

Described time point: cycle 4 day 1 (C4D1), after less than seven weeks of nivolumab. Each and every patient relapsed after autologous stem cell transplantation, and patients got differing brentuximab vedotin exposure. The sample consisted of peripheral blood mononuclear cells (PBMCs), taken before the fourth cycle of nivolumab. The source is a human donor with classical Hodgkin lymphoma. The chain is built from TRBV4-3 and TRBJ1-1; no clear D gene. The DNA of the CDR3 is TGCGCCAGCAGCCAAGATGAGGGTCTGAACACTGAAGCTTTCTTT. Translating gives CASSQDEGLNTEAFF.